This T cell receptor (beta chain) was captured in a study of tumor-infiltrating lymphocytes in primary liver carcinoma. Overall study context: Aged between 30 and 69 years, the patients were men and women. Study-level findings and limits: Whereas tumor region pairs overlapped more, tumor-adjacent and tumor-blood pairs overlapped less. Relative to blood, tumors carried a significantly larger fraction of the repertoire in their top 250 clones (p = 0.039).

Synthesis of TCR beta cDNA was carried out from about 0.55 ug total RNA with a constant-region primer. Construction of TCR beta libraries relied on three successive nested multiplex PCR rounds employing slightly modified ARM-PCR. With TRBV1-TRBV30 forward primers and a C-beta reverse primer, the first two PCR rounds were run for approximately 10 cycles each. A single record per CDR3 protein comes from TCRdb applying MiXCR to the multiplex PCR reads. The repertoire holds about 99,000 distinct CDR3 sequences, with almost 70% as singletons. Concerning this clonotype itself: Antigen specificity is unknown. A much more abundant neighbour one base away suggests this may be a read error.

The CDR3 consists of 14 residues. Germline V gene data show CDR1 as MRHNA and CDR2 as SNTAGT. V was shortened by 6 bases and J by 2 bases, with 12 bases between the two germline ends. Co-extraction yielded RNA and DNA from around 20-30 mg of unsorted bulk tissue. Resection treated the patients' primary liver carcinoma. This TCR came from a woman aged 60 to 75 with primary liver carcinoma and hepatitis B virus infection. V gene TRBV6-4 combines with J gene TRBJ2-3; a possible D gene is TRBD1 (5 bases). The sequenced sample consisted of liver tumor tissue from sampling region 5. Stated subset: tumor region T5, tumor centre. CDR3 protein: CASSQDTDTDTQYF. CDR3 in DNA: TGTGCCAGCAGCCAGGACACAGACACAGATACGCAGTATTTT.